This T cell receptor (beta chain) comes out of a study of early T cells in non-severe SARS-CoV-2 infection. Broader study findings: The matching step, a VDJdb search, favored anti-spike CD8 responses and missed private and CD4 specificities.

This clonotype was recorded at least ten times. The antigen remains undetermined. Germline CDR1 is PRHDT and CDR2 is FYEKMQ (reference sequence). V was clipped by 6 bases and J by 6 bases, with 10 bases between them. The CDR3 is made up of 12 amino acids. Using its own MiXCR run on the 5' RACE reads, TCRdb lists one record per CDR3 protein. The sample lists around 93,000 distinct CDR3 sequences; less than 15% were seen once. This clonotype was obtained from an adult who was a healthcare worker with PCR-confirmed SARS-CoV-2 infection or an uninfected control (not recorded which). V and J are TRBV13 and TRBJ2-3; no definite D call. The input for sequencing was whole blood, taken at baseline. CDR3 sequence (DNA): TGTGCCAGCAGTCGAGCATTTGATACGCAGTATTTT. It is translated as CASSRAFDTQYF.